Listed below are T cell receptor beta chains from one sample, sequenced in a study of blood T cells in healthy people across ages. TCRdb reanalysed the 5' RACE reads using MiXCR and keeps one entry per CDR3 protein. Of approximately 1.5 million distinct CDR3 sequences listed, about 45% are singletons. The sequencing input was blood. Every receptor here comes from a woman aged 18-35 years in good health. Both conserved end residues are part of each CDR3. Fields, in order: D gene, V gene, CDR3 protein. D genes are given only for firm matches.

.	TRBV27	CASSNTGHNEQYF
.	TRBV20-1	CSANVATNYEQYF
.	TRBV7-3	CASSLQKNSYNEQFF
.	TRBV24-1	CATSDWSTDTQYF
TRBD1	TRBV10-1	CASRDRSGNEQFF
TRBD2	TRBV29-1	CSVEGRAVVAQYF
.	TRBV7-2	CASSLRPGEDYNEQYF
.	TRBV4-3	CASSQALEGSYNEQFF
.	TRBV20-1	CSAERSGGGYGYTF
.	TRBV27	CASSLQGFSHEQYF
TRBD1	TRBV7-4	CASSLASLGQGESYNEQYF
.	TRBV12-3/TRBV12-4	CASSGILYEQYF
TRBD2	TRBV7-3	CASSLTGLAADTQYF
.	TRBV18	CASSPNVPPGEQYF
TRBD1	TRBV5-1	CASRLQGVGDTQYF
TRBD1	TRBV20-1	CSARGGQITDTQYF
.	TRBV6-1	CASRGRLYEQYF
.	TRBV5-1	CASSSRGGSGKLFF
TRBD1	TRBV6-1	CASSGTGGLSQPQHF
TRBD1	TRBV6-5	CASKQGGTDTQYF
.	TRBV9	CASSPGWYGYTF
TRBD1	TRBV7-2	CASSLGDRASYEQYF
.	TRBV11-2	CASSYPRGYNEQFF
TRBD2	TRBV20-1	CSATFFLWTSGGADTQYF
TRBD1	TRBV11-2	CASSSQGPPVRQYF
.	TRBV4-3	CASSSRQDAYNEQYF
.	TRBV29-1	CSVDRGVGVPLNTEAFF
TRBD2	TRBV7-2	CASSFQRGGGEAQYF
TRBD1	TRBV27	CASSLYGQGSEKLFF
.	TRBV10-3	CAISDAAYNGYTF
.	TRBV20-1	CSALGLADTQYF
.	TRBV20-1	CSARAAVGNQPQHF
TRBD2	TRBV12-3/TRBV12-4	CASATRLAGITDTQYF
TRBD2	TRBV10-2	CASSWTSGARETQYF
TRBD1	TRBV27	CASSGRQGLSYEQYF
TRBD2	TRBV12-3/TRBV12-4	CASRLTSGIGTDTQYF
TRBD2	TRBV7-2	CASSLGKLAGMNEQFF
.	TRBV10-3	CAISEWERGNQPQHF
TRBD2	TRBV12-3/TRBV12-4	CASTTGLAGVYEQYF
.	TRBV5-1	CASSLTSLGDTQYF
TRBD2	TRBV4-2	CASSQDHLGLADYNEQFF
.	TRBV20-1	CSLTGPGGPSDTQYF
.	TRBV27	CASSPRRAGELFF
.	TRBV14	CASSQDSWYSEETQYF
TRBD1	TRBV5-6	CASSLWVQGAFIVRAYEQYF
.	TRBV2	CASSAGSSYQPQHF
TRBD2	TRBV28	CASSYGTSRQETQYF
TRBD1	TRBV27	CASSFRQGSYNEQFF
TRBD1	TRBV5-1	CASSSLQGYEQYF
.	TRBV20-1	CSAALANTGELFF
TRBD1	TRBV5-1	CASSLEGTGMTGELFF
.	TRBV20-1	CSARDGGQSTDTQYF
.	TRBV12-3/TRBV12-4	CASSTDSIPTDTQYF
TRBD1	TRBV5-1	CASSLLPGQQETQYF
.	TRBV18	CASSPWGSMDTGELFF